This T cell receptor beta chain was sequenced during a study of radiotherapy plus CTLA-4 blockade in lung cancer. Profiled with immunoSEQ multiplex PCR; TCRdb holds only in-frame clones, not every one. The profile shows 70,000 to 90,000 clones, roughly 79% of them singletons. The starting material was peripheral blood, obtained from a patient treated with radiotherapy plus ipilimumab. The source of this sequence is a human donor with non-small cell lung cancer whose response to radiotherapy plus ipilimumab could not be evaluated. Some clones in this sample may be carry-over from other donors' samples.

CDR3 in DNA: TGTGCCAGCACCCTCTACCGTTCGGGTCAACGGACCCTCCACTTT. This translates into CASTLYRSGQRTLHF. The chain couples TRBV6-5 to TRBJ1-6; D is ambiguous. The CDR3 contains 15 residues. In germline, CDR1 is MNHEY, CDR2 SVGAGI. Trimming took off 7 bases at V and 14 bases at J, with 24 bases between the two ends.